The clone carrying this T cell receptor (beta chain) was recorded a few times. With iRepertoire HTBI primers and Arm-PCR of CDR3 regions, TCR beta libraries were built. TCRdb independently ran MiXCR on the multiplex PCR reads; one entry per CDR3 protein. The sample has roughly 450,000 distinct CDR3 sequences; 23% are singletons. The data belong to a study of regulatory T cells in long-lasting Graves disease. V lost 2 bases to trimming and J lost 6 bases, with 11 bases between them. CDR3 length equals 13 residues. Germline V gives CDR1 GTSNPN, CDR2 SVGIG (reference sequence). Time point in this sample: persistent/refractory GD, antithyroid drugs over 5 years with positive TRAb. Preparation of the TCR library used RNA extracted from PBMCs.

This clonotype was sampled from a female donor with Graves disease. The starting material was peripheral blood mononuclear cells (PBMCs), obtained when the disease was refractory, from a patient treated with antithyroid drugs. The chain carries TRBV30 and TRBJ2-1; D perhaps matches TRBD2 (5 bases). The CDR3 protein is CAWSRAVINEQFF. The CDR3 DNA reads TGTGCCTGGAGTCGAGCGGTAATCAATGAGCAGTTCTTC.